This is a list of T cell receptor beta chains from one sample in a study of cytomegalovirus exposure and HLA in healthy donors. Assay used: immunoSEQ multiplex PCR; TCRdb lists only in-frame clones, some missing. The table records some 160,000 clones, about 85% of them present only once. The sequenced sample was PBMCs. These receptors all stem from a man aged 18 to 30 in good health and CMV-seronegative. Each CDR3 is given with its conserved first and last residue. The D gene is left open where the match is weak. The size entry is marked missing in some rows and otherwise reads once, few, many or a size class.

>TRBV5-1|.|.|TRBJ2-7
TGCGCCAGCAGCTTGGGGTGGGGGCAGGGTGCATCCGAGCAGTACTTC
CASSLGWGQGASEQYF
>TRBV9|.|.|TRBJ1-3
TGTGCCAGCAGCGTAGCCCCTGCGGAGCCGAGGGGAAACACCATATATTTT
CASSVAPAEPRGNTIYF
>TRBV27|.|.|TRBJ1-2
TGTGCCAGCAGTTACGAGGGGGGGATCTATGGCTACACCTTC
CASSYEGGIYGYTF
>TRBV4-1|.|.|TRBJ2-2
TGCGCCAGCACCCCTCCTACCGGGGAGCTGTTTTTT
CASTPPTGELFF
>TRBV27|.|.|TRBJ2-1
TGTGCCAGCAGTGATGGCAGGATACCCAGCTCCTACAATGAGCAGTTCTTC
CASSDGRIPSSYNEQFF
>TRBV28|.|.|TRBJ1-1
TGTGCCAGCCTACCCCCGGGGAAGAACACTGAAGCTTTCTTT
CASLPPGKNTEAFF
>TRBV4-3|TRBD1|.|TRBJ2-4
TGCGCCAGCAGCCCCGGACAGGGGAACATTCAGTACTTC
CASSPGQGNIQYF
>TRBV29-1|.|.|TRBJ2-3
TGCAGCGTGAAGAATACAGGGGCGGGAGGTACGCAGTATTTT
CSVKNTGAGGTQYF
>TRBV29-1|TRBD1|.|TRBJ1-1
TGCAGCGTTGCCAGACAGGGGGCGAACACTGAAGCTTTCTTT
CSVARQGANTEAFF
>TRBV7-9|TRBD2|few|TRBJ2-1
TGTGCCAGCAGCTTGAGGGGTAGCGGGATCTACAATGAGCAGTTCTTC
CASSLRGSGIYNEQFF
>TRBV19|TRBD1|.|TRBJ2-7
TGTGCCAGTAGTACCGGACAGGGGGTCTACGAGCAGTACTTC
CASSTGQGVYEQYF
>TRBV2|.|once|TRBJ1-6
TGTGCCAACCGGGGGGCCCCCAATTCACCCCTCCACTTT
CANRGAPNSPLHF
>TRBV5-1|TRBD2|.|TRBJ2-1
TGCGCCAGCAGCTGGACCCGGGGGAGCGGGAGTGGGAATGAGCAGTTCTTC
CASSWTRGSGSGNEQFF
>TRBV10-3|TRBD1|.|TRBJ2-3
TGTGCCATCAGTGGATACCGGGACAGGAGCACAGATACGCAGTATTTT
CAISGYRDRSTDTQYF
>TRBV6-5|TRBD1|.|TRBJ1-2
TGTGCCAGCAGTTACTCGCTGTATGGACAGGGGAACGGCTACACCTTC
CASSYSLYGQGNGYTF
>TRBV6-6|.|.|TRBJ2-1
TGTGCCAGCAGAAAACAGGGCGATGAGCAGTTCTTC
CASRKQGDEQFF
>TRBV5-1|TRBD1|.|TRBJ2-7
TGCGCCAGCAGCCTGCTGACAGGGGACAACGAGCAGTACTTC
CASSLLTGDNEQYF
>TRBV28|.|.|TRBJ1-1
TGTGCCAGCAGTTCCGGAGGCAACTGGGGTGAAGCTTTCTTT
CASSSGGNWGEAFF
>TRBV7-2|TRBD1|once|TRBJ2-7
TGTGCCAGCAGCCCGAGTCCCGGGACAGGGTACGAGCAGTACTTC
CASSPSPGTGYEQYF
>TRBV29-1|TRBD1|.|TRBJ1-2
TGCAGCTGGGGGACAGACTATGGCTACACCTTC
CSWGTDYGYTF
>TRBV7-9|.|.|TRBJ2-7
TGTGCCAGCAGCCCCCCGTCCCAGACCTACGAGCAGTACTTC
CASSPPSQTYEQYF
>TRBV6-4|.|.|TRBJ2-2
TGTGCCAGCAGTGCTTCGCCGGGGACCGGGGAGCTGTTTTTT
CASSASPGTGELFF
>TRBV5-6|TRBD2|few|TRBJ2-3
TGTGCCAGCAGCTGGACCGGGACTAGCCGACATACGCAGTATTTT
CASSWTGTSRHTQYF
>TRBV25-1|.|once|TRBJ1-6
TGTGCCAGCAGTGAACTCAATTCACCCCTCCACTTT
CASSELNSPLHF
>TRBV15|.|once|TRBJ2-3
TGTGCCACCAGCGGAGGGTTTTGGCCAGATACGCAGTATTTT
CATSGGFWPDTQYF
>TRBV19|.|.|TRBJ1-1
TGTGCCAGTAAAGGGGTCTGGCAGAACACTGAAGCTTTCTTT
CASKGVWQNTEAFF
>TRBV6-5|.|.|TRBJ1-1
TGTGCCAGCAGTTACTCGAGTAACGGTGACACTGAAGCTTTCTTT
CASSYSSNGDTEAFF
>TRBV5-6|.|.|TRBJ2-7
TGTGCCAGCAGCTCGTGGGGCACCCCCTACGAGCAGTACTTC
CASSSWGTPYEQYF
>TRBV29-1|.|.|TRBJ1-3
TGCAGCGTCGTAGGGGGCTCTGGAAACACCATATATTTT
CSVVGGSGNTIYF
>TRBV6-4|TRBD1|.|TRBJ2-2
TGTGCCAGCAGTTTACAGGGGTCCGGGGAGCTGTTTTTT
CASSLQGSGELFF
>TRBV2|TRBD2|.|TRBJ2-5
TGTGCCAGCTCCGGGGCGGGACTAGGAGAAGAGACCCAGTACTTC
CASSGAGLGEETQYF
>TRBV7-3|.|.|TRBJ2-3
TGTGCCAGCAGCTTAGGTCTCTGGACAGAAGATACGCAGTATTTT
CASSLGLWTEDTQYF
>TRBV30|.|few|TRBJ1-2
TGTGCCTGGAGTGCAGTAAGAACCTCCGGGCCCCCGGGGGGCGGCTACACCTTC
CAWSAVRTSGPPGGGYTF
>TRBV7-8|.|.|TRBJ1-1
TGTGCCAGCAGCTTAGCGCTTGTGGCCTCGGGGGGAGAAGCTTTCTTT
CASSLALVASGGEAFF
>TRBV5-6|.|.|TRBJ2-1
TGTGCCAGCAGCTTCAGCTACAATGAGCAGTTCTTC
CASSFSYNEQFF
>TRBV7-8|.|.|TRBJ2-7
TGTGCCAGCAGCCTTAAGGAGAGCTACGAGCAGTACTTC
CASSLKESYEQYF
>TRBV6-5|.|once|TRBJ2-7
TGTGCCAGCAGTTACGACAGAAACTCTAGAACGGACGAGCAGTACTTC
CASSYDRNSRTDEQYF
>TRBV28|TRBD2|.|TRBJ2-1
TGTGCCAGCAGTTTATATGCGGGAGGTGAGCAGTTCTTC
CASSLYAGGEQFF
>TRBV7-9|TRBD2|.|TRBJ2-1
TGTGCCAGCAGCCAACTAGCGGGGGACAATGAGCAGTTCTTC
CASSQLAGDNEQFF